The 17 T cell receptor beta chains below come from one sample, sequenced in a study of T cells in Graves' hyperthyroidism and ophthalmopathy (dated by TCRdb to between 2019 and 2020). The library came from multiplex PCR. Sequenced using an Illumina HiSeq 2000. The TCR beta CDR3 regions were amplified from the RNA transcripts. For the first round of RT-PCR on the TCR CDR3, the HTBI primer set was used together with the Qiagen OneStep RT-PCR kit. TCRdb ran its own pipeline on the public reads, namely fastp trimming at Q25 and MiXCR clone calling, and kept in-frame beta chains. All rows with the same CDR3 protein become a single entry with the most common DNA and genes. A total of about half a million distinct CDR3 sequences appear in this sample, about 20% of them only once. Of the sample, around 50% is held by the ten largest clones. Sequencing was done on a sample of blood. The receptor source for this set is a woman aged 65 to 85 with Graves' ophthalmopathy.

This clonotype has ten or more counts. V is TRBV13 and J is TRBJ1-1; D uncertain. Trimming cost V 1 base and J 0 bases, with 6 bases left between them. Germline V gene data show CDR1 as PRHDT and CDR2 as FYEKMQ (reference sequence). The CDR3 is 14 residues long. CDR3 protein: CASSLERVNTEAFF. CDR3 coding DNA: TGTGCCAGCAGCTTAGAGAGGGTGAACACTGAAGCTTTCTTT.

At least ten counts were recorded for this clonotype. The rearrangement uses TRBV2 and TRBJ2-3; D is unclear. V lost 8 bases to trimming and J lost 3 bases, with 6 bases between them. From germline, CDR1 is SNHLY and CDR2 FYNNEI. CDR3 size: 11 residues. CDR3 nucleotide sequence: TGTGCCAGCCAAGTGACAGATACGCAGTATTTT. This codes for CASQVTDTQYF. Together with reference TRBV2 and TRBJ2-3, the CDR3 gives the full variable domain: EPEVTQTPSHQVTQMGQEVILRCVPISNHLYFYWYRQILGQKVEFLVSFYNNEISEKSEIFDDQFSVERPDGSNFTLKIRSTKLEDSAMYFCASQVTDTQYFGPGTRLTVL.

The chain is built from TRBV20-1 and TRBJ1-5, with 7 nucleotides matching TRBD1. The trim removed 0 bases at V and 2 bases at J, leaving 4 bases unmatched. The CDR3 is 15 amino acids. CDR1 and CDR2 from the germline V gene are DFQATT and SNEGSKA (reference sequence). The CDR3 loop reads CSARENRGGNQPQHF. As DNA, the CDR3 is TGCAGTGCTAGAGAAAACAGGGGTGGCAATCAGCCCCAGCATTTT.

This clonotype was seen repeatedly, ten times or more. This chain uses TRBV7-8 with TRBJ1-2, with TRBD1 as a possible D gene (5 bases). There are 16 residues in the CDR3. Germline CDR1 SGHVS, CDR2 FQNEAQ. Between the trimmed V and J ends, which lost 2 bases and 4 bases, there was a span of 17 bases. The CDR3 spells CASSLTASRTGYGYTF. As DNA, the CDR3 is TGTGCCAGCAGCTTAACGGCTAGCCGCACAGGCTATGGCTACACCTTC.

This clonotype came up many times. This chain uses TRBV6-2 or TRBV6-3 with TRBJ2-5; 8 nucleotides align to TRBD2. Germline V gene lookup returns CDR1 MNHEY and CDR2 SVGEGT. V was pared by 4 bases and J by 1 base, with 5 bases of the junction left unmatched. This CDR3 region has 15 residues. As DNA, the CDR3 is TGTGCCAGCAGTTTCCGACTAGCGATCCAAGAGACCCAGTACTTC. Protein product: CASSFRLAIQETQYF.

In its sample, this clonotype was seen once. This may be a read error: a much more frequent sequence differs by one nucleotide. V is TRBV28 and J is TRBJ1-4, with 8 bases matching TRBD1. CDR1 and CDR2 (germline): MDHEN, SYDVKM. Germline trimming cut 6 bases from V and 7 bases from J; bases unmatched to any gene: 10. The CDR3 length is 15 residues. This CDR3 reads CASSGQGRYGEKLFF. In nucleotides, the CDR3 is TGTGCCAGCAGCGGACAGGGCAGGTATGGTGAAAAACTGTTTTTT.

This clonotype appeared many times. The chain has TRBV2 and TRBJ2-1; 8 bases match TRBD2. The CDR3 has 16 amino acids. Germline V gene lookup returns CDR1 SNHLY and CDR2 FYNNEI. V shed 4 bases, J shed 0 bases, and the junction held 5 bases outside the gene matches. The CDR3 sequence: CASSGISGASYNEQFF. The CDR3 DNA follows: TGTGCCAGCAGTGGGATTAGCGGGGCCTCCTACAATGAGCAGTTCTTC.

The CDR3: CASRLGLVYSGELFF. The DNA for the CDR3 is TGCGCCAGCAGGTTGGGACTAGTTTACTCCGGGGAGCTGTTTTTT. The V and J genes are TRBV10-2 and TRBJ2-2; TRBD2 aligns across 8 bases. This CDR3 region has 15 residues. Germline-derived CDR1 and CDR2 are WSHSY and SAAADI. Trimming cost V 6 bases and J 6 bases; bases outside gene matches: 9.

The chain couples TRBV29-1 to TRBJ1-3; D remains unclear. This CDR3 has 13 amino acids. V lost 5 bases to trimming and J lost 1 base, with 9 bases between them. The germline V gene encodes CDR1 SQVTM and CDR2 ANQGSEA. In DNA, the CDR3 is TGCAGCGTTCGAGGTCTATCTGGAAACACCATATATTTT. Protein: CSVRGLSGNTIYF. Looking up the rest from reference TRBV29-1 and TRBJ1-3 gives the full variable domain: SAVISQKPSRDICQRGTSLTIQCQVDSQVTMMFWYRQQPGQSLTLIATANQGSEATYESGFVIDKFPISRPNLTFSTLTVSNMSPEDSSIYLCSVRGLSGNTIYFGEGSWLTVV.

This clonotype was counted only a few times. The chain links TRBV12-3 or TRBV12-4 to TRBJ1-5; TRBD1 is a possible D gene (6 bases). Trimming took off 7 bases at V and 6 bases at J, with 10 bases between the two ends. There are 12 residues in the CDR3. CDR3 sequence reads: CASTLGAQPQHF. The CDR3 DNA reads TGTGCCAGCACCCTGGGGGCTCAGCCCCAGCATTTT.

V and J are TRBV30 and TRBJ2-3; a possible D gene is TRBD2 (6 bases). Germline loops: CDR1 GTSNPN, CDR2 SVGIG (reference sequence). Trimming removed 5 bases from V and 4 bases from J, with 13 bases in between. This CDR3 has 13 amino acids. In DNA form, the CDR3 reads TGTGCCTGGGGCGGAGGGTTGGCAGATACGCAGTATTTT. It is translated as CAWGGGLADTQYF. The whole variable domain, remainder taken from reference TRBV30 and TRBJ2-3, is SQTIHQWPATLVQPVGSPLSLECTVEGTSNPNLYWYRQAAGRGLQLLFYSVGIGQISSEVPQNLSASRPQDRQFILSSKKLLLSDSGFYLCAWGGGLADTQYFGPGTRLTVL.

There are a few counts of this clonotype. The chain carries TRBV19 and TRBJ1-2; TRBD1 matches at 8 bases. This CDR3 comprises 14 residues. Trimming took 5 bases from V and 5 from J; bases not matched to a gene: 7. Germline V CDR1 and CDR2: LNHDA, SQIVND (reference sequence). CDR3 DNA sequence: TGTGCCAGTAGTCCGGACAGGGCCCGATATGGCTACACCTTC. Translated: CASSPDRARYGYTF.

This chain connects TRBV14 to TRBJ2-7, with D unresolved. The germline CDR1 and CDR2 sequences are SGHDN and FVKESK. V lost 1 base and J 4 bases, leaving 5 bases between the germline ends. The CDR3 is made up of 12 amino acids. The CDR3 is CASSQVFYEQYF. The CDR3 nucleotides are TGTGCCAGCAGCCAAGTTTTTTACGAGCAGTACTTC.

This clonotype was detected ten times or more. The rearrangement uses TRBV7-9 and TRBJ2-1; 7 bases fit TRBD2. The length of the CDR3 is 15 residues. The trim removed 1 base at V and 3 bases at J, leaving 3 bases unmatched. The germline V gene encodes CDR1 SEHNR and CDR2 FQNEAQ (reference sequence). The CDR3 DNA reads as TGTGCCAGCAGCTTAGTCGAGCGGGACTACAATGAGCAGTTCTTC. This gives the protein CASSLVERDYNEQFF.

In this sample, this clonotype turned up a few times. V gene TRBV5-6 combines with J gene TRBJ2-1; D remains ambiguous. Trimming removed 4 bases from V and 0 bases from J, with 8 bases in between. The CDR3 has 14 amino acids. Germline V gene data show CDR1 as SGHDT and CDR2 as YYEEEE. The CDR3 DNA reads as TGTGCCAGCAGCCCGGTGAGCTCCTACAATGAGCAGTTCTTC. This codes for CASSPVSSYNEQFF.

The table lists this clonotype with a few counts. The V gene is TRBV20-1, the J gene TRBJ1-6; D not resolved. Looked up from germline, CDR1 is DFQATT and CDR2 is SNEGSKA (reference sequence). Trimming shortened V by 1 base and J by 7 bases, and 11 bases separated the two germline ends. CDR3 length: 14 amino acids. The CDR3 protein is CSARGGGDNSPLHF. CDR3 sequence (DNA): TGCAGTGCTAGAGGGGGTGGAGACAATTCACCCCTCCACTTT.

The V gene is TRBV30, the J gene TRBJ2-7, with D maybe TRBD1 (5 bases). This CDR3 has 15 residues. Germline lookup yields CDR1 GTSNPN and CDR2 SVGIG (reference sequence). The ends were cut back, 4 bases at V and 2 bases at J, with 18 bases in the middle. The DNA for the CDR3 is TGTGCCTGGACCCTCGATAGGGGATCTACCTACGAGCAGTACTTC. Protein: CAWTLDRGSTYEQYF. Full variable domain (remainder filled in from reference TRBV30 and TRBJ2-7): SQTIHQWPATLVQPVGSPLSLECTVEGTSNPNLYWYRQAAGRGLQLLFYSVGIGQISSEVPQNLSASRPQDRQFILSSKKLLLSDSGFYLCAWTLDRGSTYEQYFGPGTRLTVT.